A selection of T cell receptor beta chains follows, all from one sample in a study of graft-versus-host responses after intestinal transplantation. Clones were sequenced by immunoSEQ multiplex PCR, and TCRdb holds only the in-frame ones, with some missing. The table shows about 12,000 clones, with roughly 92% occurring only once. The sequencing here drew on PBMCs, taken 105 days after intestinal transplantation. The receptors come from a human patient who received an intestinal transplant, so some T cells may come from the graft donor. Each CDR3 is given with its conserved first and last residue. The D gene is left open where the match is weak. Clone size is stated in some rows and not others, as once, few, many or a class when expanded.

- | 12 | TRBJ2-1 | - | TRBV6-5 | CASRGSAPTKFF | TGTGCCAGCCGGGGATCCGCTCCGACTAAGTTCTTC
- | 12 | TRBJ2-3 | - | TRBV28 | CASRVSTDTQYF | TGTGCCAGCAGGGTGAGCACAGATACGCAGTATTTT
TRBD1 | 17 | TRBJ1-5 | - | TRBV7-6 | CASSVGGRGTGGLPQHF | TGTGCCAGCAGCGTGGGTGGGCGCGGGACAGGGGGCCTGCCCCAGCATTTT
- | 14 | TRBJ1-2 | - | TRBV5-1 | CASSLDRGAYGYTF | TGCGCCAGCAGCTTGGACCGGGGAGCATATGGCTACACCTTC
TRBD2 | 15 | TRBJ2-7 | - | TRBV5-1 | CASSPNAASGVEQYF | TGCGCCAGCAGCCCGAACGCCGCTAGCGGGGTTGAGCAGTACTTC
TRBD2 | 16 | TRBJ2-1 | - | TRBV28 | CASSLPTSGGYNEQFF | TGTGCCAGCAGTTTGCCCACTAGCGGGGGGTACAATGAGCAGTTCTTC
- | 17 | TRBJ2-6 | - | TRBV25-1 | CASIDREWDSGANVLTF | TGTGCCAGCATTGACCGGGAATGGGACTCTGGGGCCAACGTCCTGACTTTC
- | 16 | TRBJ2-1 | once | TRBV5-5 | CASSQIELGSYNEQFF | TGTGCCAGCAGCCAAATTGAACTCGGATCCTACAATGAGCAGTTCTTC
- | 13 | TRBJ2-1 | - | TRBV5-5 | CASSLWGQGEQFF | TGTGCCAGCAGCCTCTGGGGTCAGGGTGAGCAGTTCTTC
- | 17 | TRBJ1-1 | - | TRBV14 | CASSQDALYRDTSEAFF | TGTGCCAGCAGCCAAGACGCATTATACCGGGACACGTCTGAAGCTTTCTTT
- | 16 | TRBJ1-4 | - | TRBV18 | CASSPRRGATNEKLFF | TGTGCCAGCTCACCACGTAGGGGTGCAACTAATGAAAAACTGTTTTTT
TRBD2 | 19 | TRBJ2-2 | - | TRBV18 | CASSPRASGRALDTGELFF | TGTGCCAGCTCACCACGGGCTAGCGGGAGGGCCCTCGACACCGGGGAGCTGTTTTTT
- | 12 | TRBJ1-4 | - | TRBV4-1 | CASSQPEEKLFF | TGCGCCAGCAGCCAACCAGAAGAAAAACTGTTTTTT
- | 14 | TRBJ1-2 | - | TRBV18 | CASSPEGRGYGYTF | TGTGCCAGCTCACCAGAGGGCAGGGGCTATGGCTACACCTTC
- | 14 | TRBJ1-6 | - | TRBV5-1 | CASSQGPKNSPLHF | TGCGCCAGCAGCCAGGGTCCTAAAAATTCACCCCTCCACTTT
- | 13 | TRBJ1-1 | - | TRBV4-1 | CASRKDSGTEAFF | TGCGCCAGCAGAAAGGACAGCGGCACTGAAGCTTTCTTT
- | 16 | TRBJ2-1 | - | TRBV29-1 | CSGRLRGLSSYNEQFF | TGCAGCGGGCGACTCAGGGGACTCAGCTCCTACAATGAGCAGTTCTTC
- | 12 | TRBJ1-5 | - | TRBV2 | CASSENEEPQHF | TGTGCCAGCAGTGAAAATGAGGAACCCCAGCATTTT
TRBD2 | 15 | TRBJ2-3 | - | TRBV7-2 | CASSLLAGETDTQYF | TGTGCCAGCAGCTTACTAGCGGGGGAAACAGATACGCAGTATTTT
- | 14 | TRBJ1-6 | - | TRBV28 | CASSRTTSYSPLHF | TGTGCCAGCAGTAGGACTACGTCCTATTCACCCCTCCACTTT
TRBD1 | 13 | TRBJ1-6 | - | TRBV5-1 | CASNSGTESPLHF | TGCGCCAGCAACTCCGGGACAGAGTCACCCCTCCACTTT
- | 16 | TRBJ2-3 | - | TRBV10-3 | CAISSFRDTATDTQYF | TGTGCCATCAGTTCTTTTAGGGACACCGCCACAGATACGCAGTATTTT
- | 15 | TRBJ2-3 | once | TRBV6-5 | CASSYKRGPTDTQYF | TGTGCCAGCAGTTACAAAAGGGGCCCGACAGATACGCAGTATTTT
TRBD1 | 16 | TRBJ2-6 | - | TRBV2 | CASRGQGISGANVLTF | TGTGCCAGCAGAGGACAGGGGATCTCTGGGGCCAACGTCCTGACTTTC
- | 17 | TRBJ2-7 | - | TRBV5-1 | CASSLVPWVTMDYEQYF | TGCGCCAGCAGCTTGGTCCCCTGGGTAACCATGGACTACGAGCAGTACTTC
- | 13 | TRBJ2-3 | - | TRBV15 | CATGTGGTDTQYF | TGTGCCACCGGGACTGGGGGCACAGATACGCAGTATTTT
- | 13 | TRBJ2-7 | - | TRBV28 | CASSLGRFYEQYF | TGTGCCAGCAGCCTTGGTCGTTTCTACGAGCAGTACTTC
- | 16 | TRBJ2-7 | - | TRBV4-1 | CASSQIRLLPSGEQYF | TGCGCCAGCAGCCAAATTCGGCTATTACCAAGCGGCGAGCAGTACTTC
- | 13 | TRBJ2-1 | few | TRBV6-1 | CASSDVLAGGQFF | TGTGCCAGCAGTGATGTACTAGCCGGGGGGCAGTTCTTC